These T cell receptor beta chains were read from a single sample in a study of PD-1 blockade in classical Hodgkin lymphoma. The assay was immunoSEQ multiplex PCR, and TCRdb's table has in-frame clones only and misses some. Of 90,000 to 110,000 clones listed, 89% are singletons. Material: peripheral blood mononuclear cells (PBMCs), obtained before the fourth cycle of nivolumab. The receptor source for this set is a human donor with classical Hodgkin lymphoma. Each CDR3 is given with its conserved first and last residue. A D gene is named only where the DNA matches it firmly. Expanded clones get a size class; other rows say once, few or many, or leave the size out.

V gene	clone size	J gene	D gene	CDR3 protein	CDR3 DNA
TRBV11-2	-	TRBJ1-2	-	CASSYSGFGYTF	TGTGCCAGCAGCTACTCAGGGTTTGGCTACACCTTC
TRBV6-1	-	TRBJ1-2	-	CASSEALQGSIYGYTF	TGTGCCAGCAGTGAAGCTCTGCAGGGGTCAATCTATGGCTACACCTTC
TRBV11-2	once	TRBJ2-3	TRBD2	CASSSTSGGADTQYF	TGTGCCAGCAGCTCCACTAGCGGGGGCGCAGATACGCAGTATTTT
TRBV4-3	-	TRBJ2-7	-	CASSQVPGYEQYF	TGCGCCAGCAGCCAAGTGCCAGGGTACGAGCAGTACTTC
TRBV2	once	TRBJ2-3	TRBD2	CASRRSGSSTDTQYF	TGTGCCAGTCGTAGGAGCGGGAGTAGCACAGATACGCAGTATTTT
TRBV11-2	once	TRBJ2-2	-	CASSLLVASGELFF	TGTGCCAGCAGCTTACTAGTAGCTTCCGGGGAGCTGTTTTTT
TRBV4-1	-	TRBJ2-3	TRBD2	CASSQDLRTSVILDTQYF	TGCGCCAGCAGCCAAGATCTTAGGACTAGCGTTATTTTGGATACGCAGTATTTT
TRBV28	few	TRBJ1-1	-	CASSLLGFMNTEAFF	TGTGCCAGCAGTTTATTGGGATTTATGAACACTGAAGCTTTCTTT
TRBV28	-	TRBJ1-1	-	CASSLLRRNTEAFF	TGTGCCAGCAGTTTGCTAAGGAGGAACACTGAAGCTTTCTTT
TRBV4-1	-	TRBJ1-2	TRBD1	CASGRGTGGNYGYTF	TGCGCCAGCGGTCGGGGGACAGGGGGTAACTATGGCTACACCTTC
TRBV4-2	-	TRBJ2-7	TRBD1	CASSQALPGQGISYEQYF	TGTGCCAGCAGCCAGGCTTTGCCGGGACAGGGGATCTCCTACGAGCAGTACTTC
TRBV7-6	-	TRBJ2-5	-	CASRPTRTGVTETQYF	TGTGCCAGCAGACCAACTAGGACTGGGGTTACAGAGACCCAGTACTTC
TRBV11-2	-	TRBJ2-1	-	CASSWDGSYNEQFF	TGTGCCAGCAGCTGGGACGGATCCTACAATGAGCAGTTCTTC
TRBV29-1	-	TRBJ2-2	-	CSVVGRSTGELFF	TGCAGCGTTGTAGGGCGGAGCACCGGGGAGCTGTTTTTT
TRBV19	-	TRBJ2-7	TRBD2	CASEGFGTIYF	TGTGCCAGTGAAGGGTTCGGGACTATCTACTTC
TRBV27	-	TRBJ2-1	-	CASSRHRDQGNEQFF	TGTGCCAGCAGCCGCCACCGGGACCAGGGAAATGAGCAGTTCTTC
TRBV10-1	-	TRBJ2-7	-	CASIIGHSTYEQYF	TGCGCCAGCATCATAGGACATTCCACCTACGAGCAGTACTTC
TRBV7-9	-	TRBJ2-6	-	CATRGGAGGANVLTF	TGTGCCACCAGAGGGGGGGCAGGTGGGGCCAACGTCCTGACTTTC
TRBV4-2	few	TRBJ1-1	TRBD1	CASSRGDSNTEAFF	TGTGCCAGCAGCCGAGGGGACAGCAACACTGAAGCTTTCTTT
TRBV5-4	-	TRBJ2-5	-	CASSLRGLNQETQYF	TGTGCCAGCAGCTTGCGGGGGCTTAACCAAGAGACCCAGTACTTC
TRBV21-1	-	TRBJ1-1	-	CASEGGVKTEAFF	TGTGCCAGCGAGGGAGGGGTTAAGACTGAAGCTTTCTTT
TRBV6-6	-	TRBJ1-2	TRBD1	CASRIDRGWNYGYTF	TGTGCCAGCAGAATAGACAGGGGGTGGAACTATGGCTACACCTTC
TRBV28	-	TRBJ2-2	TRBD1	CASSVRGLNTGELFF	TGTGCCAGCAGTGTCAGGGGGCTGAACACCGGGGAGCTGTTTTTT
TRBV29-1	-	TRBJ2-7	-	CSVGEQRSEQYF	TGCAGCGTTGGAGAGCAGAGAAGCGAGCAGTACTTC
TRBV5-5	few	TRBJ2-2	-	CASSVSGTLLTGELFF	TGTGCCAGCAGCGTCTCCGGGACCCTACTCACCGGGGAGCTGTTTTTT
TRBV18	-	TRBJ1-1	-	CASSPPIYSELNTEAFF	TGTGCCAGCTCACCACCGATCTATTCGGAGTTGAACACTGAAGCTTTCTTT
TRBV28	-	TRBJ2-7	TRBD1	CASGRDRAYEQYF	TGTGCCAGCGGCCGGGACAGGGCTTACGAGCAGTACTTC
TRBV27	-	TRBJ2-7	-	CASSLGRVLNLYEQYF	TGTGCCAGCAGTTTGGGCAGGGTCCTCAACCTATACGAGCAGTACTTC
TRBV18	-	TRBJ1-1	-	CASSLANTEAFF	TGTGCCAGCTCACTGGCGAACACTGAAGCTTTCTTT
TRBV7-2	-	TRBJ2-1	TRBD2	CASSSGLAMNEQFF	TGTGCCAGCAGCTCGGGACTAGCGATGAATGAGCAGTTCTTC